This T cell receptor (beta chain) is drawn from a study of blood T cell repertoires in COVID-19. Germline CDR1 and CDR2: SGHAT and FQDESV (reference sequence). The CDR3 is made up of 16 amino acids. Trimming at V came to 1 base and at J to 6 bases, leaving 9 bases not matched to a gene. Source study methods: Researchers report that nucleated cell counts were estimated from reference gene primer amplification. Profiled with immunoSEQ multiplex PCR; TCRdb holds only in-frame clones, not every one. For V, J and clone size, that table is used; D and trimming come from the DNA. The data contain tens of thousands of clones, 88% of them singletons.

The V gene is TRBV11-1, the J gene TRBJ2-5; 9 bases fit TRBD2. Sequenced input: peripheral blood. This clonotype originated in a human donor in a cohort sampled during active COVID-19. The CDR3 DNA sequence: TGTGCCAGCAGCTTAGTGGCGGGAGGGCCCTACCAGACCCAGTACTTC. Translation gives CASSLVAGGPYQTQYF.